This entry concerns a single T cell receptor beta chain. The sample is drawn from a study of OX40 agonist ivuxolimab in advanced cancers. Germline V CDR1 and CDR2: SGDLS, YYNGEE. The V gene lost 0 bases and the J gene lost 2 bases, with 9 bases spanning the gap. This CDR3 contains 16 residues. Only in-frame clones appear in the TCRdb table, and some are missing; sequencing was by immunoSEQ multiplex PCR. Found here are about 26,000 clones, about nine tenths of them singletons; the top ten hold less than 25%. The clonotype was recovered from an adult with an advanced solid tumor such as melanoma, head and neck, liver or kidney cancer. The starting material was CD4+ or CD8+ T cells sorted from blood, obtained in a trial of the OX40 agonist ivuxolimab. The chain carries TRBV9 and TRBJ2-6, with D maybe TRBD2 (6 bases). The CDR3 region has the DNA TGTGCCAGCAGCGTAGGAGGAGGGGCTGGGGCCAACGTCCTGACTTTC. It yields the protein CASSVGGGAGANVLTF.